These T cell receptor beta chains were read from a single sample in a study of CD8 T cells in Susac syndrome. TCRdb recomputed calls from the immunoSEQ multiplex PCR reads with MiXCR, one row per CDR3 protein. The data hold around 130,000 distinct CDR3 sequences, with about 90% observed a single time. Sequenced: CD8+ T cells from PBMCs. The receptors were sampled from a human donor with multiple sclerosis. Both conserved end residues are part of each CDR3.

TRBV20-1	TRBJ1-5	CSARGQGYGNQPQHF
TRBV19	TRBJ1-1	CASSIRTDYPNTEAFF
TRBV7-9	TRBJ2-3	CASSSGLAATDTQYF
TRBV27	TRBJ1-5	CASAQGWSNQPQHF
TRBV5-1	TRBJ2-3	CASSLLGFPIDTQYF
TRBV29-1	TRBJ1-1	CSVDKGVEAFF
TRBV6-2/TRBV6-3	TRBJ1-1	CASTKMDRANTEAFF
TRBV6-5	TRBJ1-1	CASSYYPSYLNTEAFF
TRBV9	TRBJ2-3	CASSVPSDTQYF
TRBV27	TRBJ1-1	CASSLAGVNTEAFF
TRBV3-1	TRBJ2-3	CASSLAGRLYF
TRBV7-9	TRBJ2-1	CASSIGPSYEQFF
TRBV6-5	TRBJ2-1	CASSYFAYNEQFF
TRBV12-3/TRBV12-4	TRBJ2-2	CASGLAGPTGELFF
TRBV2	TRBJ2-2	CASSEVEDTEGPGELFF
TRBV7-8	TRBJ2-1	CASTLLFLETPFF
TRBV12-3/TRBV12-4	TRBJ1-1	CASSLLGGNTEAFF
TRBV20-1	TRBJ2-1	CSALSPNGRLAGTTYNEQFF
TRBV4-1	TRBJ1-4	CASRPRQGRNEKLFF
TRBV4-3	TRBJ2-4	CASSQGGSLWSIQYF
TRBV6-5	TRBJ1-1	CASSIASGAEAFF
TRBV5-6	TRBJ1-5	CASSSGTGPNQPQHF
TRBV25-1	TRBJ1-5	CASSSGASNQPQHF
TRBV4-1	TRBJ2-7	CASSLQDTSSYEQYF
TRBV27	TRBJ2-7	CASGDSNLGEQYF
TRBV15	TRBJ2-1	CATGLAAPDEQFF
TRBV15	TRBJ2-1	CATSPESGGLGEQFF
TRBV19	TRBJ1-5	CASSMDSLNQPQHF
TRBV29-1	TRBJ1-1	CSVVFSGMNTEAFF
TRBV6-5	TRBJ2-2	CASSPIGTGELFF
TRBV20-1	TRBJ2-2	CSAGRDSNTGELFF
TRBV6-5	TRBJ2-5	CASSYGDTFQETQYF
TRBV6-1	TRBJ2-2	CASGGLAGAYTGELFF
TRBV2	TRBJ2-7	CASSGADLAPYEQYF
TRBV12-5	TRBJ2-7	CASGDIIGTLGGLATDEQYF
TRBV20-1	TRBJ1-5	CSASYIPRDSNLFQPQHF
TRBV7-8	TRBJ2-5	CASSLATAWGTQYF
TRBV27	TRBJ2-7	CASRGGHEQYF
TRBV29-1	TRBJ2-1	CSVEDGQFNEQFF
TRBV2	TRBJ2-4	CASSDGGDWRNIQYF
TRBV9	TRBJ2-7	CASSLGLAGHEQYF
TRBV12-3/TRBV12-4	TRBJ2-7	CASSSGTRFYEQYF
TRBV6-1	TRBJ2-7	CASSYNIESYEQYF
TRBV3-1	TRBJ2-5	CASRLAEDLVGKTQYF
TRBV9	TRBJ1-2	CASRDGTGMDYGYTF
TRBV4-3	TRBJ1-3	CASSLILSDRAGNTIYF
TRBV7-9	TRBJ1-4	CASTPTGGGEKLFF
TRBV11-2	TRBJ2-7	CASSLEVYRMEQYF
TRBV15	TRBJ1-2	CATSRDRTGLITGYTF
TRBV30	TRBJ1-1	CAWLDLNTEAFF
TRBV7-9	TRBJ2-1	CASSLAVGLVYEQFF
TRBV11-2	TRBJ2-7	CASSSSGTYEQYF
TRBV4-1	TRBJ1-2	CASSSRDTDYGYTF
TRBV6-5	TRBJ1-1	CASSLDGTVMNTEAFF
TRBV15	TRBJ2-1	CATSGWDSVRFF
TRBV27	TRBJ2-3	CASSLQLTDTQYF
TRBV28	TRBJ2-7	CASSLFPRVSSYEQYF